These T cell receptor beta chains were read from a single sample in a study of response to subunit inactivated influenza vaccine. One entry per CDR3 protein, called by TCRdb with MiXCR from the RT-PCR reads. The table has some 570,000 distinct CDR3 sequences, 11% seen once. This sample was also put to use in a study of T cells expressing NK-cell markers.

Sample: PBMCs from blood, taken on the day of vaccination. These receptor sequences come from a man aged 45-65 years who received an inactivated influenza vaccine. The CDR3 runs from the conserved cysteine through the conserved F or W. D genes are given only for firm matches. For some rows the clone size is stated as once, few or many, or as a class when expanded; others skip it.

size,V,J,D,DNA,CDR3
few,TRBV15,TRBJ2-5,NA,TGTGCCACCAGCAGAGATGAGCCTCCCGGGACCCAGTACTTC,CATSRDEPPGTQYF
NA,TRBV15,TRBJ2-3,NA,TGTGCCACCAGCAGAGATAGTAAGAGTTTTTGGGATACGCAGTATTTT,CATSRDSKSFWDTQYF
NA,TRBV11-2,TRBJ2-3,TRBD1,TGTGCCAGCACCCTAAATATACAGGGGGCGCGTACAGATACGCAGTATTTT,CASTLNIQGARTDTQYF
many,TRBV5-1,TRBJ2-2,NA,TGCGCCAGCAGCTTGGGACATGGGAACACCGGGGAGCTGTTTTTT,CASSLGHGNTGELFF
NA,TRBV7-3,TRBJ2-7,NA,TGTGCCAGCAGCTTCCAAGAGCAGTACTTC,CASSFQEQYF
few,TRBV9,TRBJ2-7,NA,TGTGCCAGCAGCGCGTCGATGGAGGGGAGGAAATACGAGCAGTACTTC,CASSASMEGRKYEQYF
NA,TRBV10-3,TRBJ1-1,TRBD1,TGTGCCACGTCGGGACAGAGTGACACTGAAGCTTTCTTT,CATSGQSDTEAFF
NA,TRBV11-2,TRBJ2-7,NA,TGTGCCAGCAGCTTAGGGCGGGGGCGGTACGAGCAGTACTTC,CASSLGRGRYEQYF
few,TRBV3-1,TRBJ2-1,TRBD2,TGTGCCAGCAGCTCCCGATGGCGGGAGCCCCACAATGAGCAGTTCTTC,CASSSRWREPHNEQFF
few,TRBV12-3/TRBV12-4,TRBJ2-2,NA,TGTGCCAGCAGTACCCAGGGTTACACCGGGGAGCTGTTTTTT,CASSTQGYTGELFF